Shown below are 20 T cell receptor beta chains from a single sample sequenced in a study of OX40 agonist ivuxolimab in advanced cancers. Profiled with immunoSEQ multiplex PCR; TCRdb holds only in-frame clones, not every one. Seen here are roughly 48,000 clones, around 84% observed once, and the top ten hold about 10%. This sample comprised CD4+ or CD8+ T cells sorted from blood, obtained in a trial of the OX40 agonist ivuxolimab. All receptors derive from an adult with an advanced solid tumor such as melanoma, head and neck, liver or kidney cancer.

The gene calls are TRBV7-9 and TRBJ1-5; D unclear. The CDR3 totals 13 residues. With 2 bases removed from V and 5 bases from J, the gap between germline ends came to 7 bases. The V gene's germline CDR1 is SEHNR and CDR2 FQNEAQ (reference sequence). The chain's CDR3 is CASSLSWDQPQHF. CDR3 DNA: TGTGCCAGCAGCTTATCTTGGGATCAGCCCCAGCATTTT.

The chain combines TRBV14 with TRBJ2-7; 10 bases are shared with TRBD2. From germline, CDR1 is SGHDN and CDR2 FVKESK. The CDR3 length is 15 residues. The J segment lost 2 bases and the V segment lost 3 bases, leaving 4 bases of the junction unmatched. CDR3 loop: CASSQGSGRAYEQYF. As DNA, the CDR3 is TGTGCCAGCAGCCAGGGGAGCGGGAGGGCCTACGAGCAGTACTTC.

The chain employs TRBV4-1 and TRBJ1-1; the match to TRBD1 covers 11 bases. Per germline, CDR1 MGHRA and CDR2 YSYEKL. The CDR3 contains 15 residues. The junction had 6 bases not matched to a gene; V was cut back by 4 bases and J by 5 bases. The chain's CDR3 is CASSPGTGGRTEAFF. The DNA for the CDR3 is TGCGCCAGCAGCCCGGGGACAGGGGGTCGGACTGAAGCTTTCTTT.

The V and J genes are TRBV11-2 and TRBJ2-7; TRBD1 or TRBD2 may be the D gene (6 bases each). Germline loops: CDR1 SGHAT, CDR2 FQNNGV. V was cut by 1 base and J by 0 bases, with 10 bases left in between. The CDR3 spans 15 residues. The CDR3 sequence is CASSLGGTISYEQYF. DNA of the CDR3: TGTGCCAGCAGCTTAGGCGGGACAATCTCCTACGAGCAGTACTTC.

The V and J genes are TRBV6-1 and TRBJ1-1; D call uncertain. CDR1 is MNHNS and CDR2 is SASEGT in the germline V gene. The CDR3 consists of 13 residues. V lost 4 bases and J lost 1, with 7 bases in between. The CDR3 DNA sequence: TGTGCCAGCAGTGTCGGGTGGAACACTGAAGCTTTCTTT. Its translation: CASSVGWNTEAFF.

CDR3 bases: TGCGCCAGCAGCTCTGGGACAGGGGGCGAGCAGTACTTC. Translating it yields CASSSGTGGEQYF. The chain couples TRBV5-1 to TRBJ2-5; 11 bases are a match to TRBD1. Matching the DNA end better, TRBJ2-7 makes the J call doubtful. Germline V lookup: CDR1 SGHRS, CDR2 YFSETQ. The CDR3 is 13 amino acids.

This chain uses TRBV30 with TRBJ2-3; 9 bases are a match to TRBD2. V shed 3 bases and J 5 bases; nucleotides not matched to a gene: 3. This CDR3 contains 13 residues. The germline gives CDR1 GTSNPN, CDR2 SVGIG (reference sequence). In DNA, the CDR3 is TGTGCCTGGAGAAGAGCGGGAGGAGATACGCAGTATTTT. Protein: CAWRRAGGDTQYF. Combining the CDR3 with reference TRBV30 and TRBJ2-3 gives the whole variable domain SQTIHQWPATLVQPVGSPLSLECTVEGTSNPNLYWYRQAAGRGLQLLFYSVGIGQISSEVPQNLSASRPQDRQFILSSKKLLLSDSGFYLCAWRRAGGDTQYFGPGTRLTVL.

The CDR3 bases are TGTGCCACCGGGGACACCGGGGAGCTGTTTTTT. It codes for CATGDTGELFF. The rearrangement joins TRBV7-9 to TRBJ2-2, with D perhaps matching TRBD2 (5 bases). The CDR3 has 11 amino acids. V lost 10 bases to trimming and J lost 3 bases, with 6 bases between them. The germline gives CDR1 SEHNR, CDR2 FQNEAQ (reference sequence).

The chain joins TRBV6-1 to TRBJ1-5; D ambiguous. The CDR3 is made up of 15 amino acids. V gave up 3 bases and J gave up 2 bases, with 11 bases separating them. Germline loops: CDR1 MNHNS, CDR2 SASEGT. The CDR3 region is CASSDPFKGNQPQHF. The CDR3 DNA is TGTGCCAGCAGTGACCCCTTTAAGGGCAATCAGCCCCAGCATTTT.

CDR3 in DNA: TGCAGCGTAGGGGAGTCCTATGGCTACACCTTC. The encoded protein is CSVGESYGYTF. The genes are TRBV29-1 and TRBJ1-2, with D perhaps TRBD1 (5 bases). V was cut by 6 bases and J by 4 bases, with 9 bases left in between. Per the germline V gene, CDR1 is SQVTM and CDR2 is ANQGSEA. This CDR3 has 11 residues.

J is TRBJ2-3 and V is TRBV2; no reliable D call. Looked up from germline, CDR1 is SNHLY and CDR2 is FYNNEI. V lost 4 bases, J lost 0 bases, and 11 bases lay in between. There are 15 residues in the CDR3. In nucleotides, the CDR3 is TGTGCCAGCAGTGCCCCGGGTTCTAGCACAGATACGCAGTATTTT. Translating it yields CASSAPGSSTDTQYF.

The chain joins TRBV11-2 to TRBJ2-2; 9 bases fit TRBD2. CDR1 is SGHAT, CDR2 FQNNGV, per germline. The CDR3 extends over 14 amino acids. J was trimmed by 5 bases and V by 3 bases; bases with no gene match: 1. Written as DNA, the CDR3 is TGTGCCAGCAGCTTTCTAGCGGGAACCGGGGAGCTGTTTTTT. Residues: CASSFLAGTGELFF.

With respect to this clone: As the CDR3 is not closed by the conserved phenylalanine or tryptophan, this likely results from a read error. This chain uses TRBV19 with TRBJ2-7; D is unclear. The V and J ends lost 3 bases and 2 bases respectively, with 8 bases between them. Germline values: CDR1 LNHDA, CDR2 SQIVND (reference sequence). The CDR3 loop spans 13 amino acids. The CDR3 DNA follows: TGTGCCAGTAGTATTGGGCTGCCCTACGAGCAGTACCTC. It encodes CASSIGLPYEQYL.

This clone was detected once. The chain joins TRBV18 to TRBJ1-4, with a possible D match to TRBD1 (5 bases). V lost 0 bases, J lost 7 bases, and 12 bases lay in between. Per the germline V gene, CDR1 is KGHSH and CDR2 is LQKENI. The CDR3 contains 15 residues. The DNA of the CDR3 is TGTGCCAGCTCACCACCGGAAGGGGCCGGTGAAAAACTGTTTTTT. It translates to CASSPPEGAGEKLFF.

This clone was seen a single time. This chain links TRBV7-8 with TRBJ2-7; the D gene is possibly TRBD1 (5 bases). CDR1 is SGHVS and CDR2 is FQNEAQ in the germline V gene. The ends were cut back, 2 bases at V and 3 bases at J, with 14 bases in the middle. The CDR3 sequence is 15 residues long. CDR3 loop: CASSLPLGQGYEQYF. In DNA, the CDR3 is TGTGCCAGCAGCTTACCCCTAGGGCAGGGCTACGAGCAGTACTTC.

The V and J genes are TRBV30 and TRBJ2-1; D gene uncertain. From germline, CDR1 is GTSNPN and CDR2 SVGIG (reference sequence). Trimming cost V 3 bases and J 5 bases, with 11 bases left between them. This CDR3 comprises 13 residues. The CDR3 sequence is CAWSPGNNNEQFF. Written as DNA, the CDR3 is TGTGCCTGGAGCCCTGGGAACAACAATGAGCAGTTCTTC.

The rearrangement links TRBV2 to TRBJ2-5; 13 bases match TRBD2. Germline V lookup: CDR1 SNHLY, CDR2 FYNNEI. Trimming at V came to 1 base and at J to 5 bases, leaving 4 bases not matched to a gene. The CDR3 covers 16 residues. The CDR3 DNA sequence: TGTGCCAGCAGTGAAGTACTAGCGGGAGGGAAGGAGACCCAGTACTTC. It encodes CASSEVLAGGKETQYF. The full variable domain, in which reference TRBV2 and TRBJ2-5 provide the parts outside the CDR3, is EPEVTQTPSHQVTQMGQEVILRCVPISNHLYFYWYRQILGQKVEFLVSFYNNEISEKSEIFDDQFSVERPDGSNFTLKIRSTKLEDSAMYFCASSEVLAGGKETQYFGPGTRLLVL.

This clone is labeled medium-sized. V usage is TRBV19 and J usage is TRBJ1-4; 8 nucleotides agree with TRBD1. Unmatched junction bases numbered 11, after V lost 5 bases and J lost 0 bases. CDR1 LNHDA and CDR2 SQIVND come from the germline V gene (reference sequence). CDR3 length equals 18 residues. CDR3 protein: CASSPRTGTYATNEKLFF. As DNA, the CDR3 is TGTGCCAGTAGTCCACGGACAGGGACTTACGCAACTAATGAAAAACTGTTTTTT.

J is TRBJ1-3 and V is TRBV5-4; TRBD1 matches at 7 bases. CDR1 is SGHNT, CDR2 YYREEE, per germline (reference sequence). The CDR3 has 14 residues. After removal of 4 bases from V and 1 base from J, the junction contained 2 bases not matched to a gene. The CDR3 sequence: CASSAGGSGNTIYF. The DNA of the CDR3 is TGTGCCAGCAGCGCAGGGGGATCTGGAAACACCATATATTTT.

V is TRBV5-4 and J is TRBJ2-5; 8 nucleotides match TRBD1. The CDR3 length is 15 residues. The J segment lost 5 bases and the V segment lost 5 bases, leaving 11 bases of the junction unmatched. Germline CDR1 is SGHNT and CDR2 is YYREEE (reference sequence). The CDR3 nucleotides read TGTGCCAGCAGTACTCCAGGGGGCGGGTTCGAGACCCAGTACTTC. It translates to CASSTPGGGFETQYF.